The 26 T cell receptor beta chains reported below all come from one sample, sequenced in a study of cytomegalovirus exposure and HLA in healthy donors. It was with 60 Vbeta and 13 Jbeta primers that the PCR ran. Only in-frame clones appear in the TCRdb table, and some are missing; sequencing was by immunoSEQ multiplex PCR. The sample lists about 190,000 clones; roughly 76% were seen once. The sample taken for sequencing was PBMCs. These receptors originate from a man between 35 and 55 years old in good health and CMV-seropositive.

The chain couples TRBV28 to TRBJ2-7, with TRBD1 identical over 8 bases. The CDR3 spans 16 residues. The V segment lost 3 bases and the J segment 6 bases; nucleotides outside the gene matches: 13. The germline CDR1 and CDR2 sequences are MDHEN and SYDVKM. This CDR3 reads CASSFPKQGVVGEQYF. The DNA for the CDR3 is TGTGCCAGCAGTTTCCCGAAACAGGGGGTAGTCGGCGAGCAGTACTTC. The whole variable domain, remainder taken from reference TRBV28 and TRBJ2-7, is DVKVTQSSRYLVKRTGEKVFLECVQDMDHENMFWYRQDPGLGLRLIYFSYDVKMKEKGDIPEGYSVSREKKERFSLILESASTNQTSMYLCASSFPKQGVVGEQYFGPGTRLTVT.

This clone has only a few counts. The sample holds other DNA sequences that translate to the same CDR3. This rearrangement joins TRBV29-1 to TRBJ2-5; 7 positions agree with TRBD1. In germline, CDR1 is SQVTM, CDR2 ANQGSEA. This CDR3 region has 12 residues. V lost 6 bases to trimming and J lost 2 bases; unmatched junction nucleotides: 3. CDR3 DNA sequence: TGCAGCGTGGGCAGGGGGCAAGAGACCCAGTACTTC. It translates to CSVGRGQETQYF.

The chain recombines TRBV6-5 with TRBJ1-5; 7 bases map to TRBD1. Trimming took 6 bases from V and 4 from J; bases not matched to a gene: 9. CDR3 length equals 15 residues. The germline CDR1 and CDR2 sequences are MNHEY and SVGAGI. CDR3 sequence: CASRPGGTENQPQHF. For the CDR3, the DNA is TGTGCCAGCAGACCAGGGGGGACAGAAAATCAGCCCCAGCATTTT.

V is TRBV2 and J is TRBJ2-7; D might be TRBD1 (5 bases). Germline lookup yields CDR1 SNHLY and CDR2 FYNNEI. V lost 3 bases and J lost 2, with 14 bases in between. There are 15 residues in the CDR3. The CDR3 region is CASSEARGGPYEQYF. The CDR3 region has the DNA TGTGCCAGCAGTGAGGCAAGGGGTGGCCCCTACGAGCAGTACTTC.

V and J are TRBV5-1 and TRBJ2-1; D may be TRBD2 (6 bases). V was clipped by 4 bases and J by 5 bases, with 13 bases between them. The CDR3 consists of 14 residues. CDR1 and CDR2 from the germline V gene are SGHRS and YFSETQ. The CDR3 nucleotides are TGCGCCAGCAGCCGATCCGGGAGCAACAATGAGCAGTTCTTC. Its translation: CASSRSGSNNEQFF.

CDR3 sequence (DNA): TGTGCCAGCACAAACTCAGGGGGCGGGGAGCTGTTTTTT. This gives the protein CASTNSGGGELFF. The chain has TRBV2 and TRBJ2-2; 7 bases agree with TRBD1. V trimming: 7 bases; J trimming: 7 bases; junction bases outside the gene matches: 6. Germline V lookup: CDR1 SNHLY, CDR2 FYNNEI. There are 13 residues in the CDR3.

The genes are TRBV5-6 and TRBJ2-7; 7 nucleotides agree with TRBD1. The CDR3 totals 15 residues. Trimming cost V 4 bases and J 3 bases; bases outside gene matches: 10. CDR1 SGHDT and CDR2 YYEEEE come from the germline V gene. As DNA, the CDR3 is TGTGCCAGCAGCCTCAGGGCAGGGGGAAACTACGAGCAGTACTTC. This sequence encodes CASSLRAGGNYEQYF.

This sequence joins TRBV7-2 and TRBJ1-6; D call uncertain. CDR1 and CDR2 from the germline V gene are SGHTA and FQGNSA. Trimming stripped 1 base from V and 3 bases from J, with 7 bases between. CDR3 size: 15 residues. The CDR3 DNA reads TGTGCCAGCAGCTTAGACATACGCTATAATTCACCCCTCCACTTT. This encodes CASSLDIRYNSPLHF. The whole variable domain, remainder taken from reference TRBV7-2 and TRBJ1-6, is GAGVSQSPSNKVTEKGKDVELRCDPISGHTALYWYRQSLGQGLEFLIYFQGNSAPDKSGLPSDRFSAERTGGSVSTLTIQRTQQEDSAVYLCASSLDIRYNSPLHFGNGTRLTVT.

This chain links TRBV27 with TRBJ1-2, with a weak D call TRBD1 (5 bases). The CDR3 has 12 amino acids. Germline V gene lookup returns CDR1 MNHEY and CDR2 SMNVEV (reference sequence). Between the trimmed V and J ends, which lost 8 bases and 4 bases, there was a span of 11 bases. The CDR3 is CASWGRSYGYTF. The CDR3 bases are TGTGCCAGCTGGGGCAGGAGCTATGGCTACACCTTC.

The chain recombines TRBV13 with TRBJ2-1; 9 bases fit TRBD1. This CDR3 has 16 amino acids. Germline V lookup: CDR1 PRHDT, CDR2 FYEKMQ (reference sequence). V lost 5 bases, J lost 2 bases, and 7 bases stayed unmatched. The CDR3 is CASSGGQGLTYNEQFF. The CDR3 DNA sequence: TGTGCCAGCAGCGGGGGACAGGGTCTCACCTACAATGAGCAGTTCTTC. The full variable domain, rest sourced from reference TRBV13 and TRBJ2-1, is AAGVIQSPRHLIKEKRETATLKCYPIPRHDTVYWYQQGPGQDPQFLISFYEKMQSDKGSIPDRFSAQQFSDYHSELNMSSLELGDSALYFCASSGGQGLTYNEQFFGPGTRLTVL.

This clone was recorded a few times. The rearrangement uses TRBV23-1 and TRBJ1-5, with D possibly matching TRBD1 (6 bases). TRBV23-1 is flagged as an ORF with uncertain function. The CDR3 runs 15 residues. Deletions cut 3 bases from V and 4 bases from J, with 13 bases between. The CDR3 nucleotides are TGCGCCAGCAGTCAGTTACAGGGTTCGAATCAGCCCCAGCATTTT. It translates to CASSQLQGSNQPQHF.

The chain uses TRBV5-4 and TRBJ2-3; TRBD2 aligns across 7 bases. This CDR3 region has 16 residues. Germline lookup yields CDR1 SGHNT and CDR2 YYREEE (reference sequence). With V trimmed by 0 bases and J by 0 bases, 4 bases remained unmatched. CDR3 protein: CASSLAGRGSTDTQYF. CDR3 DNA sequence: TGTGCCAGCAGCTTGGCGGGGCGGGGGAGCACAGATACGCAGTATTTT. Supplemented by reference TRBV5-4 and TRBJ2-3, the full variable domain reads ETGVTQSPTHLIKTRGQQVTLRCSSQSGHNTVSWYQQALGQGPQFIFQYYREEENGRGNFPPRFSGLQFPNYSSELNVNALELDDSALYLCASSLAGRGSTDTQYFGPGTRLTVL.

As DNA, the CDR3 is TGTGCCACCAGCAGAGCGTCAGACGGAGGCGAGCAGTACTTC. Translated, it gives CATSRASDGGEQYF. The gene calls are TRBV15 and TRBJ2-7, with D tentatively TRBD2 (5 bases). Germline V gives CDR1 LNHNV, CDR2 YYDKDF (reference sequence). V dropped 1 base and J dropped 6 bases, with 13 bases sitting between them. This CDR3 contains 14 residues.

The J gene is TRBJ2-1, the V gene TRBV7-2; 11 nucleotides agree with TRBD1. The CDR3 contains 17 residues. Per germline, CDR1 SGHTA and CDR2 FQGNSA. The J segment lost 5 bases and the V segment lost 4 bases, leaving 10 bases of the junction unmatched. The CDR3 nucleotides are TGTGCCAGCAGCTCACCCCGGGACAGGGGGTTGCACAATGAGCAGTTCTTC. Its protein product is CASSSPRDRGLHNEQFF.

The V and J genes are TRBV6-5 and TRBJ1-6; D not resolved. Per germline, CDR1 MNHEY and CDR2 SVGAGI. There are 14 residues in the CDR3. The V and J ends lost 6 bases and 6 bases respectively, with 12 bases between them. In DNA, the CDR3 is TGTGCCAGCAGAGCGACCCTAAGTAATTCACCCCTCCACTTT. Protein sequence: CASRATLSNSPLHF.

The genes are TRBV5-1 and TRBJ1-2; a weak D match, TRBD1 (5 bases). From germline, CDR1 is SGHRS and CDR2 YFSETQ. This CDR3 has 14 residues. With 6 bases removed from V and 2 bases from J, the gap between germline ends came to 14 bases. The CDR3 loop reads CASTTGGGNYGYTF. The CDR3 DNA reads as TGCGCCAGCACGACTGGCGGGGGAAACTATGGCTACACCTTC. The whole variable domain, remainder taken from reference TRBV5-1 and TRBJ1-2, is KAGVTQTPRYLIKTRGQQVTLSCSPISGHRSVSWYQQTPGQGLQFLFEYFSETQRNKGNFPGRFSGRQFSNSRSEMNVSTLELGDSALYLCASTTGGGNYGYTFGSGTRLTVV.

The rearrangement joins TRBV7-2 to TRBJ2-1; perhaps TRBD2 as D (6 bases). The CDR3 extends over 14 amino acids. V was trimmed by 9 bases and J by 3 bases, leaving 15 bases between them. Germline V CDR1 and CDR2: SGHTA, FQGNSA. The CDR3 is CASKPPGVYNEQFF. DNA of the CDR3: TGTGCCAGTAAGCCACCGGGAGTCTACAATGAGCAGTTCTTC.

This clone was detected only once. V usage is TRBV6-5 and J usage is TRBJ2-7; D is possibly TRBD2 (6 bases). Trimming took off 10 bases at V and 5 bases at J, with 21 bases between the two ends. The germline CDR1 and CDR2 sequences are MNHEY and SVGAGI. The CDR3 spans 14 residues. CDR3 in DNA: TGTGCCATTTCCATCACGGGAGCTTCGGACGAGCAGTACTTC. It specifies CAISITGASDEQYF.

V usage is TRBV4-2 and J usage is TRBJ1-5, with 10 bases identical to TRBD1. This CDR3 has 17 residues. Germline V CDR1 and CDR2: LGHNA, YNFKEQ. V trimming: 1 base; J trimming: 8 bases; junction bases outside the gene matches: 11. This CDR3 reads CASSQVGTGEGGEPQHF. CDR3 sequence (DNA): TGTGCCAGCAGCCAAGTGGGGACAGGGGAGGGCGGTGAGCCCCAGCATTTT.

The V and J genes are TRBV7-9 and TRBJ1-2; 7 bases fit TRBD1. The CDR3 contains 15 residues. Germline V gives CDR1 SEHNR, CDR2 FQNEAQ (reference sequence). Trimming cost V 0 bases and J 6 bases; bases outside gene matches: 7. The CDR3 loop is CASSLAGGGGNGYTF. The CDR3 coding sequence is TGTGCCAGCAGCTTAGCAGGGGGCGGAGGGAATGGCTACACCTTC.

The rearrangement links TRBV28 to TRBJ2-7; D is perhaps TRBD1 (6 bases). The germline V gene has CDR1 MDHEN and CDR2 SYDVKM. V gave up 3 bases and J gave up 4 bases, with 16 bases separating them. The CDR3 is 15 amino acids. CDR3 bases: TGTGCCAGCAGTTTCGGGCAGGGGAATAGGTACGAGCAGTACTTC. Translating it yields CASSFGQGNRYEQYF.

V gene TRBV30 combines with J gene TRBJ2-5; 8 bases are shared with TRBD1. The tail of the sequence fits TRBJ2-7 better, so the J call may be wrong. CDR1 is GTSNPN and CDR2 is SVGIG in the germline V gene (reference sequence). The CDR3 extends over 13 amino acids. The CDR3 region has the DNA TGTGCCTGGAGTGGGGACAGGAGTTACGAGCAGTACTTC. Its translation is CAWSGDRSYEQYF.

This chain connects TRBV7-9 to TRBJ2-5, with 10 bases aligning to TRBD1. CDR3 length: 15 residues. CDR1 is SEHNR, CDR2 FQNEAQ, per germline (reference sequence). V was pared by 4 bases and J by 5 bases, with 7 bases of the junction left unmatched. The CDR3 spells CASSSTGGLSETQYF. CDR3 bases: TGTGCCAGCAGCTCGACAGGGGGCTTGTCGGAGACCCAGTACTTC.

CDR3 amino acids: CASSKVGGLEQYF. CDR3 nucleotides: TGTGCCAGCAGCAAAGTTGGCGGCCTCGAGCAGTACTTC. The chain links TRBV21-1 to TRBJ2-7; the DNA was not used to check the table's D call, TRBD2. TRBV21-1 is noted as a pseudogene. The CDR3 extends over 13 amino acids.

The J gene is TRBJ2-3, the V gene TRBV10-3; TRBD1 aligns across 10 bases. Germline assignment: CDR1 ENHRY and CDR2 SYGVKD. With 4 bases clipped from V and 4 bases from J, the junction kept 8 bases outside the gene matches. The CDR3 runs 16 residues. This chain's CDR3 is CAISAPTGGGADTQYF. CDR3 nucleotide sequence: TGTGCCATCAGTGCGCCGACAGGGGGCGGAGCAGATACGCAGTATTTT.

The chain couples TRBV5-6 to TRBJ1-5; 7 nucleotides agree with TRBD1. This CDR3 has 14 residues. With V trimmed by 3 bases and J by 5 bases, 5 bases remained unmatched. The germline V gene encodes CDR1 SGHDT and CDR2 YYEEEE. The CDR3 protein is CASSSGTEDQPQHF. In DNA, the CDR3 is TGTGCCAGCAGCTCAGGGACAGAAGATCAGCCCCAGCATTTT.